The entry below describes one TCR beta chain. As yet, its antigen is unknown. Use of 60 Vbeta and 13 Jbeta primers characterized the PCR. The data were produced by immunoSEQ multiplex PCR, yet TCRdb's version contains in-frame clones alone and is incomplete. The repertoire holds around 140,000 clones, with about four fifths as singletons. This sample was taken from a study of cytomegalovirus exposure and HLA in healthy donors. The CDR3 contains 11 residues. Germline V gene lookup returns CDR1 KGHSH and CDR2 LQKENI. Study conclusions and caveats: Investigators reported 164 TCR beta chains as tied to cytomegalovirus. The authors confirmed in vitro that three CMV-associated chains were specific for CMV antigens. About 87% or about 30% of the time was how often most TCR beta V segments were productive, according to an earlier analysis. One cluster of highly shared sequence variants probably arose as a sequencing artifact.

The specimen sequenced was PBMCs. V and J are TRBV18 and TRBJ1-4; D not resolved. The DNA end is a closer match to TRBJ2-2, so the J assignment may be wrong. The TCR sequence derives from a woman younger than 30 in good health and CMV-seropositive. The CDR3 spells CASSPKRELFF. The CDR3 DNA sequence: TGTGCCAGCTCACCGAAAAGGGAGCTGTTTTTT.